One and the same sample provided the 14 T cell receptor beta chains below, sequenced in a study of vaccination effects on CD4 cells after COVID-19. These receptors have no known antigen. The culture ran for about 10 days, and then CD4+ T cells were isolated. Profiling relied on immunoSEQ multiplex PCR, and the TCRdb table lists in-frame clones only, not all of them. The repertoire holds around 56,000 clones, about 74% seen once, with approximately 3% in the top ten. The sequences come from CD4+ T cells from PBMCs cultured without peptide, collected before COVID-19 vaccination. These receptors all stem from a human donor who received a COVID-19 vaccine.

This clone was counted a single time. The rearrangement joins TRBV7-2 to TRBJ2-2; 7 bases match TRBD1. This CDR3 spans 16 amino acids. Losses at the gene ends were 3 bases for V and 6 bases for J; bases not matched to a gene: 10. The germline CDR1 and CDR2 sequences are SGHTA and FQGNSA. CDR3 loop: CASSLRARGLPGELFF. The CDR3 DNA reads TGTGCCAGCAGCTTGAGGGCCAGGGGGTTACCCGGGGAGCTGTTTTTT.

The chain joins TRBV11-2 to TRBJ2-5; D is uncertain. CDR3 length equals 16 residues. Germline CDR1 and CDR2: SGHAT and FQNNGV. Trimming took 4 bases from V and 0 from J, leaving 15 bases between them. This chain's CDR3 is CASSSTGYWDQETQYF. DNA for the CDR3: TGTGCCAGCAGCTCCACCGGATACTGGGACCAAGAGACCCAGTACTTC. The full variable domain, completed using reference TRBV11-2 and TRBJ2-5, is EAGVAQSPRYKIIEKRQSVAFWCNPISGHATLYWYQQILGQGPKLLIQFQNNGVVDDSQLPKDRFSAERLKGVDSTLKIQPAKLEDSAVYLCASSSTGYWDQETQYFGPGTRLLVL.

The rearrangement joins TRBV7-3 to TRBJ2-2; unclear D gene. Germline CDR1 is SGHTA and CDR2 is FQGTGA. The CDR3 contains 16 residues. The V and J ends lost 1 base and 0 bases respectively, with 9 bases between them. The DNA of the CDR3 is TGTGCCAGCAGCTTAATGGCAGTCACGAACACCGGGGAGCTGTTTTTT. This encodes CASSLMAVTNTGELFF.

The chain links TRBV5-1 to TRBJ2-3; no firm D call. V was clipped by 4 bases and J by 0 bases, with 9 bases between them. CDR1 is SGHRS, CDR2 YFSETQ, per germline. This CDR3 comprises 14 residues. The DNA for the CDR3 is TGCGCCAGCAGCCTCAGAGCTAGCACAGATACGCAGTATTTT. This gives the protein CASSLRASTDTQYF.

The chain is built from TRBV29-1 and TRBJ1-3, with D tentatively TRBD1 (6 bases). This CDR3 has 13 amino acids. In germline, CDR1 is SQVTM, CDR2 ANQGSEA. The germline V and J ends were trimmed by 7 bases and 0 bases, with 10 bases remaining between them. Written as DNA, the CDR3 is TGCAGCGGACAGGAACACTCTGGAAACACCATATATTTT. Its translation is CSGQEHSGNTIYF.

The J gene is TRBJ2-3, the V gene TRBV6-5; 8 nucleotides line up with TRBD2. Germline assignment: CDR1 MNHEY and CDR2 SVGAGI. The CDR3 consists of 15 residues. The V gene end was trimmed by 8 bases and the J gene end by 1 base; junction bases not matched to a gene: 8. CDR3 sequence (DNA): TGTGCCAGCCGTTTTAGCGGGGACGGCACAGATACGCAGTATTTT. It encodes CASRFSGDGTDTQYF.

V usage is TRBV6-6 and J usage is TRBJ2-7; 8 bases map to TRBD1. There are 14 residues in the CDR3. Looked up from germline, CDR1 is MNHNY and CDR2 is SVGAGI (reference sequence). The V gene end was trimmed by 1 base and the J gene end by 2 bases; junction bases not matched to a gene: 1. CDR3 nucleotides: TGTGCCAGCAGTTACTTACAGGGGGCCTACGAGCAGTACGTC. Its translation: CASSYLQGAYEQYV.

This chain joins TRBV19 and TRBJ1-5; D gene uncertain. This CDR3 region has 14 residues. Germline V lookup: CDR1 LNHDA, CDR2 SQIVND (reference sequence). V was shortened by 2 bases and J by 8 bases, with 13 bases between the two germline ends. CDR3 nucleotide sequence: TGTGCCAGTAGTATAAAGACGCTCGGGAAGCCCCAGCATTTT. It yields the protein CASSIKTLGKPQHF.

The V call is TRBV28, the J call TRBJ2-1, with D unresolved. The CDR3 runs 16 residues. V was shortened by 4 bases and J by 0 bases, with 13 bases between the two germline ends. Per the germline V gene, CDR1 is MDHEN and CDR2 is SYDVKM. The CDR3 is CASSSPRPGSYNEQFF. The CDR3 nucleotides are TGTGCCAGCAGTTCCCCTAGACCCGGCTCCTACAATGAGCAGTTCTTC. The full variable domain, rest sourced from reference TRBV28 and TRBJ2-1, is DVKVTQSSRYLVKRTGEKVFLECVQDMDHENMFWYRQDPGLGLRLIYFSYDVKMKEKGDIPEGYSVSREKKERFSLILESASTNQTSMYLCASSSPRPGSYNEQFFGPGTRLTVL.

The chain couples TRBV19 to TRBJ1-5; D gene ambiguous. V lost 6 bases and J 1 base, leaving 10 bases between the germline ends. The CDR3 contains 14 residues. The germline V gene encodes CDR1 LNHDA and CDR2 SQIVND (reference sequence). CDR3 DNA: TGTGCCAGTAGGTGGAGTAGGAGCAATCAGCCCCAGCATTTT. It yields the protein CASRWSRSNQPQHF. The variable domain in full, with the rest retrieved from reference TRBV19 and TRBJ1-5, is DGGITQSPKYLFRKEGQNVTLSCEQNLNHDAMYWYRQDPGQGLRLIYYSQIVNDFQKGDIAEGYSVSREKKESFPLTVTSAQKNPTAFYLCASRWSRSNQPQHFGDGTRLSIL.

The chain is built from TRBV28 and TRBJ1-6; 8 nucleotides align to TRBD1. J gave up 8 bases and V 6 bases, and 9 bases lay outside the gene matches. The CDR3 is made up of 15 amino acids. CDR1 is MDHEN and CDR2 is SYDVKM in the germline V gene. CDR3 in DNA: TGTGCCAGCAGAACTGGACAGGGAAAACATTCACCCCTCCACTTT. Translating gives CASRTGQGKHSPLHF.

The V and J genes are TRBV3-1 (or the pseudogene TRBV3-2) and TRBJ2-7, with D possibly matching TRBD2 (6 bases). Germline V gene data show CDR1 as LGHDT and CDR2 as YNNKEL (reference sequence). This CDR3 comprises 14 residues. V was clipped by 2 bases and J by 5 bases, with 13 bases between them. The CDR3: CASSQNRGGDEQYV. In DNA, the CDR3 is TGTGCCAGCAGCCAAAACAGAGGAGGGGACGAGCAGTACGTC.

This clone was counted between two and nine times. The chain carries TRBV6-6 and TRBJ1-5, with D uncertain. The CDR3 sequence is 13 residues long. Per germline, CDR1 MNHNY and CDR2 SVGAGI (reference sequence). With 5 bases removed from V and 4 bases from J, the gap between germline ends came to 9 bases. CDR3 residues: CASSGSLNQPQHF. The DNA of the CDR3 is TGTGCCAGCAGTGGCTCTCTAAATCAGCCCCAGCATTTT.

V is TRBV5-8 and J is TRBJ2-7; no clear D gene. The CDR3 sequence is 11 residues long. The V gene's germline CDR1 is SGHTS and CDR2 YDEGEE. Trimming removed 3 bases from V and 4 bases from J, with 5 bases in between. CDR3 in amino acids: CASSYKYEQYV. In DNA form, the CDR3 reads TGTGCCAGCAGCTACAAGTACGAGCAGTACGTC.